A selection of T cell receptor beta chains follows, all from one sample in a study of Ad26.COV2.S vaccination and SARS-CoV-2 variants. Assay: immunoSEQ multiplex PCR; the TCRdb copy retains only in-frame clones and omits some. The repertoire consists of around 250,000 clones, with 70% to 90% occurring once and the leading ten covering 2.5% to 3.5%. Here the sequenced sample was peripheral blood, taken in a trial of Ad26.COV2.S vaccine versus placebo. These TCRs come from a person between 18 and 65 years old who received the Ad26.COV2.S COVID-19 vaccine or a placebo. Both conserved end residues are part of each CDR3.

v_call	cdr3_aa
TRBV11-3	CASSLGSGSYEQYF
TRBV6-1	CASSEVPLAGPHPGGEQYF
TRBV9	CASSASGRAIWDTEAFF
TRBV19	CASSIGGLREQYF
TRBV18	CASSPPNEGNEQFF
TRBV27	CASSPALGLVYEQYF
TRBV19	CASSTFEGEAYGRYTF
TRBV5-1	CASSLQVMNTEAFF
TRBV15	CATSRGFDGGGEQYF
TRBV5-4	CASSGGYAVDSPLHF
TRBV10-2	CASSIAGRSTDTQYF
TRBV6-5	CASSYGGFRTEAFF
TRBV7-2	CASSLYENTEAFF
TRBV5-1	CASSFETTNEKLFF